This T cell receptor (beta chain) was captured by sequencing in a study of identical twins. Study-level results: Within monozygotic twins, out-of-frame TCR alpha sharing was underestimated by the models. Insertions ran lower in abundant cord blood beta clonotypes, though not in memory repertoires.

The CDR3 contains 16 residues. CDR1 is MNHEY, CDR2 SVGAGI, per germline. V lost 0 bases and J 0 bases, leaving 12 bases between the germline ends. There are many counts of this clonotype. The antigen is unknown. Healthy Caucasians alone served as donors. TCRdb processed the 5' RACE reads anew with MiXCR; each CDR3 protein has one entry. The table lists some 710,000 distinct CDR3 sequences, less than 7% of them singletons. The sequenced material came from naive T cells sorted from blood. The sequence derives from a man younger than 35 in good health. The V and J genes are TRBV6-5 and TRBJ2-7, with a weak D call TRBD2 (6 bases). The CDR3 DNA follows: TGTGCCAGCAGTTACTCAGGCGGGAAGAGCTCCTACGAGCAGTACGTC. Protein sequence: CASSYSGGKSSYEQYV.